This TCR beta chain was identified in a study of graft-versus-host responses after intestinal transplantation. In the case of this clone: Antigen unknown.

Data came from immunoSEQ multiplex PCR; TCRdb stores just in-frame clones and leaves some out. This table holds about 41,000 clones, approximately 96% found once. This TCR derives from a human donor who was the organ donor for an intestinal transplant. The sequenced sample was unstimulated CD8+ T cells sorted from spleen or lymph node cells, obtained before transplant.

CDR3 nucleotides: TGTGCCAGCAGCTTGGAGACATCATCAGATACGCAGTATTTT. Translating gives CASSLETSSDTQYF. J is TRBJ2-3 and V is TRBV11-1, with D unclear. From germline, CDR1 is SGHAT and CDR2 FQDESV (reference sequence). The CDR3 runs to 14 residues. Trimming pared 3 bases from V and 4 bases from J, leaving 11 bases between.